This TCR beta chain derives from a study of cytomegalovirus exposure and HLA in healthy donors. Study summary: Inside one of the first data releases sat about 85 million unique TCRs taken from HLA-typed donors.

Whole-study findings and limits: Sequencing likely caused a cluster of highly shared sequence variants. Serostatus for CMV was the only available immune exposure information.

Healthy bone marrow donors formed the donor group. About this clone: Its specificity is unknown.

PCR used 60 Vbeta primers and 13 Jbeta primers. Here immunoSEQ multiplex PCR was the method, and the copy in TCRdb shows in-frame clones only, minus some. The sample holds around 130,000 clones, just under 75% seen once. The V gene's germline CDR1 is MDHEN and CDR2 SYDVKM. The CDR3 length is 14 residues. Between the trimmed V and J ends, which lost 3 bases and 4 bases, there was a span of 12 bases. This chain connects TRBV28 to TRBJ1-2; possible D gene TRBD1, 6 bases. The clonotype comes from a middle-aged man in good health and CMV-seropositive. Sequenced input: PBMCs. In DNA form, the CDR3 reads TGTGCCAGCAGTTTGGGAAGGACAGCCTATGGCTACACCTTC. Its translation: CASSLGRTAYGYTF.